The source of this T cell receptor beta chain is a study of regulatory T cells in long-lasting Graves disease. The time point was: persistent/refractory GD, antithyroid drugs over 5 years with positive TRAb. The TCR library used RNA extracted from PBMCs. To make TCR beta libraries, researchers used iRepertoire HTBI primers and Arm-PCR of CDR3 regions. TCRdb reanalysed the multiplex PCR reads using MiXCR and keeps one entry per CDR3 protein. The sample has approximately 400,000 distinct CDR3 sequences; approximately 23% are singletons. The CDR3 consists of 15 residues. Germline V gene data show CDR1 as MGHRA and CDR2 as YSYEKL. V was cut by 0 bases and J by 5 bases, with 11 bases left in between.

The receptor was derived from a woman aged 40 to 50 with Graves disease. This specimen consisted of peripheral blood mononuclear cells (PBMCs), obtained when the disease was refractory, from a patient treated with antithyroid drugs. The V and J genes are TRBV4-1 and TRBJ1-5; D not certain. Here the CDR3 DNA reads TGCGCCAGCAGCCAAGAGCCGAGGAGGGATCAGCCCCAGCATTTT. Translated: CASSQEPRRDQPQHF.